The 29 T cell receptor beta chains below were found in one sample sequenced in a study of blood T cell repertoires in COVID-19. Using immunoSEQ multiplex PCR, the repertoire was profiled, and TCRdb retains in-frame clones only, with some absent. Seen here are 200,000 to 250,000 clones, around 90% observed once, and the top ten hold roughly 16%. Source material: PBMCs or T cells enriched from blood (not recorded which). These receptors were collected from a man aged 25 to 40 who had been exposed to COVID-19.

The genes are TRBV18 and TRBJ1-5; TRBD1 is a possible D gene (5 bases). Germline lookup yields CDR1 KGHSH and CDR2 LQKENI. This CDR3 is built from 15 residues. The germline V and J ends were trimmed by 2 bases and 5 bases, with 13 bases remaining between them. The CDR3, as DNA: TGTGCCAGCTCACCAGCCGGGGGTGTAGATCAGCCCCAGCATTTT. This gives the protein CASSPAGGVDQPQHF.

The chain employs TRBV4-2 and TRBJ1-3, with D possibly being TRBD1 (5 bases). The CDR3 extends over 18 amino acids. Germline V gene sequence: CDR1 LGHNA, CDR2 YNFKEQ. Trimming pared 1 base from V and 0 bases from J, leaving 16 bases between. CDR3 loop: CASSQVGQGLSSGNTIYF. CDR3 in DNA: TGTGCCAGCAGCCAAGTAGGGCAGGGTCTCAGCTCTGGAAACACCATATATTTT.

The V call is TRBV7-2, the J call TRBJ2-1; no definite D call. V lost 1 base to trimming and J lost 9 bases, with 13 bases between them. Germline assignment: CDR1 SGHTA and CDR2 FQGNSA. The CDR3 runs to 14 residues. In DNA form, the CDR3 reads TGTGCCAGCAGCTTAGGGCGGAGTCCCAGTGAGCAGTTCTTC. The encoded protein is CASSLGRSPSEQFF.

CDR3 DNA sequence: TGTGCCAGCAGCCCCCGGGGGGTTACTGAAGCTTTCTTT. This translates into CASSPRGVTEAFF. The chain joins TRBV7-2 to TRBJ1-1, with TRBD1 as a possible D gene (5 bases). V was clipped by 5 bases and J by 5 bases, with 12 bases between them. Germline V gives CDR1 SGHTA, CDR2 FQGNSA. The CDR3 runs to 13 residues.

The chain joins TRBV30 to TRBJ2-1, with TRBD2 as a possible D gene (6 bases). CDR3 length equals 18 residues. Trimming took 1 base from V and 0 from J, leaving 19 bases between them. From germline, CDR1 is GTSNPN and CDR2 SVGIG (reference sequence). In DNA form, the CDR3 reads TGTGCCTGGAGTGCCAAGCTAGCGCCTCCCCTCTCCTACAATGAGCAGTTCTTC. Translation: CAWSAKLAPPLSYNEQFF.

The chain links TRBV15 to TRBJ1-5; D possibly corresponds to TRBD1 (6 bases). Germline loops: CDR1 LNHNV, CDR2 YYDKDF (reference sequence). V lost 1 base and J lost 6, with 10 bases in between. CDR3 length equals 14 residues. The CDR3 region is CATSRVGGAQPQHF. CDR3 coding DNA: TGTGCCACCAGCAGAGTAGGGGGAGCTCAGCCCCAGCATTTT.

The J gene is TRBJ2-1, the V gene TRBV9, with TRBD2 matching over 8 bases. Per germline, CDR1 SGDLS and CDR2 YYNGEE. The CDR3 covers 17 residues. J lost 7 bases, V lost 5 bases, and 17 bases had no gene match. CDR3 nucleotides: TGTGCCAGCAGTAGCGTAGGGACGGGGGGGGTATCAAATGAGCAGTTCTTC. Protein: CASSSVGTGGVSNEQFF.

The chain is built from TRBV2 and TRBJ2-1, with D maybe TRBD1 (5 bases). Germline CDR1 and CDR2: SNHLY and FYNNEI. Trimming took off 7 bases at V and 8 bases at J, with 33 bases between the two ends. This CDR3 comprises 19 residues. CDR3 nucleotides: TGTGCCAGCACCGACCGATCCCCAGGGCGCGTGACCGTTACAGATGAGCAGTTCTTC. Its translation is CASTDRSPGRVTVTDEQFF.

J is TRBJ2-1 and V is TRBV9; 10 bases align to TRBD1. Trimming took 0 bases from V and 6 from J; bases not matched to a gene: 6. Germline assignment: CDR1 SGDLS and CDR2 YYNGEE. CDR3 length: 16 residues. CDR3 residues: CASSVGSGQGINEQFF. CDR3 nucleotides: TGTGCCAGCAGCGTAGGTTCGGGACAGGGGATCAATGAGCAGTTCTTC.

This rearrangement joins TRBV11-2 to TRBJ1-2; maybe TRBD1 (5 bases). The V end lost 4 bases, the J end lost 0 bases, and 18 bases lay between the germline ends. The germline V gene encodes CDR1 SGHAT and CDR2 FQNNGV. CDR3 length: 17 residues. In DNA, the CDR3 is TGTGCCAGCAGCTCAAACCCAGGGCAGCCAGCTAACTATGGCTACACCTTC. Amino acids: CASSSNPGQPANYGYTF.

J is TRBJ2-7 and V is TRBV13; 7 bases are a match to TRBD2. Per germline, CDR1 PRHDT and CDR2 FYEKMQ (reference sequence). This CDR3 contains 15 residues. The trim removed 3 bases at V and 2 bases at J, leaving 7 bases unmatched. The CDR3 DNA reads as TGTGCCAGCAGCTTGACTCCGGGGGGAACCTACGAGCAGTACTTC. Its translation: CASSLTPGGTYEQYF. Full variable domain (rest looked up from reference TRBV13 and TRBJ2-7): AAGVIQSPRHLIKEKRETATLKCYPIPRHDTVYWYQQGPGQDPQFLISFYEKMQSDKGSIPDRFSAQQFSDYHSELNMSSLELGDSALYFCASSLTPGGTYEQYFGPGTRLTVT.

The chain uses TRBV6-5 and TRBJ2-1, with TRBD2 matching over 13 bases. V lost 5 bases to trimming and J lost 7 bases; unmatched junction nucleotides: 5. This CDR3 is 15 amino acids long. The germline V gene has CDR1 MNHEY and CDR2 SVGAGI. The CDR3, as DNA: TGTGCCAGCAGTAATAGGGGACTAGCGGGGAATGAGCAGTTCTTC. Translated: CASSNRGLAGNEQFF.

J is TRBJ2-6 and V is TRBV6-2 or TRBV6-3; TRBD1 matches at 10 bases. Germline assignment: CDR1 MNHEY and CDR2 SVGEGT. This CDR3 comprises 18 residues. After removal of 4 bases from V and 0 bases from J, the junction contained 6 bases not matched to a gene. CDR3 DNA sequence: TGTGCCAGCAGTTCCCCGGGGGACAGGGGCTCTGGGGCCAACGTCCTGACTTTC. This gives the protein CASSSPGDRGSGANVLTF.

This chain connects TRBV10-3 to TRBJ2-7; no firm D call. CDR1 and CDR2 (germline): ENHRY, SYGVKD. This CDR3 is 13 amino acids long. The germline V and J ends were trimmed by 3 bases and 3 bases, with 9 bases remaining between them. CDR3 sequence reads: CAISDSVDYEQYF. The CDR3 DNA follows: TGTGCCATCAGTGACAGTGTCGACTACGAGCAGTACTTC.

This clone has only one observation. CDR3 bases: TGTGCCAGCAGCTTAATCGGGACAGGGGAACGGGAAAGTCAGTTCTTC. Its protein product is CASSLIGTGERESQFF. The chain carries TRBV11-1 and TRBJ2-1; 10 bases fit TRBD1. V shed 2 bases, J shed 13 bases, and the junction held 14 bases outside the gene matches. CDR1 and CDR2 (germline): SGHAT, FQDESV (reference sequence). The CDR3 length is 16 residues.

The genes are TRBV4-1 and TRBJ2-1; possibly TRBD2 for D (5 bases). V shed 2 bases and J shed 7 bases, with 21 bases lying between them. Germline V gives CDR1 MGHRA, CDR2 YSYEKL. There are 17 residues in the CDR3. The CDR3, as DNA: TGCGCCAGCAGCCAAACAAACCCGGGGTCCGGGTGGAATGAGCAGTTCTTC. Amino acids: CASSQTNPGSGWNEQFF.

The J gene is TRBJ2-3, the V gene TRBV5-4, with D possibly being TRBD2 (6 bases). V shed 0 bases and J shed 2 bases, with 10 bases lying between them. Germline values: CDR1 SGHNT, CDR2 YYREEE (reference sequence). CDR3 length: 15 amino acids. The CDR3 is CASSLGVDYTDTQYF. The CDR3 nucleotides are TGTGCCAGCAGCTTGGGGGTGGACTACACAGATACGCAGTATTTT.

This clone came up once. The chain uses TRBV11-2 and TRBJ2-3; TRBD2 matches 12 bases. The CDR3 loop spans 16 amino acids. CDR1 is SGHAT and CDR2 is FQNNGV in the germline V gene. V lost 2 bases and J lost 5; bases outside the gene matches: 5. This CDR3 is CASSLSSGGALDTQYF. CDR3 bases: TGTGCCAGCAGCTTATCTAGCGGGGGGGCCTTAGATACGCAGTATTTT.

This chain uses TRBV14 with TRBJ1-2, with no clear D. Trimming removed 4 bases at V and 2 bases at J, with 14 bases between. Per germline, CDR1 SGHDN and CDR2 FVKESK. CDR3 length equals 15 residues. DNA for the CDR3: TGTGCCAGCAGCCCCTCTCGACGGCGGAACTATGGCTACACCTTC. Protein product: CASSPSRRRNYGYTF.

V gene TRBV5-1 combines with J gene TRBJ2-3; possible D gene TRBD2, 6 bases. This CDR3 has 16 amino acids. Looked up from germline, CDR1 is SGHRS and CDR2 is YFSETQ. V was pared by 4 bases and J by 2 bases, with 17 bases between. The chain's CDR3 is CASSASSESFTDTQYF. CDR3 nucleotides: TGCGCCAGCAGCGCTTCTAGCGAGTCCTTCACAGATACGCAGTATTTT.

The chain joins TRBV30 to TRBJ1-2; the match to TRBD1 covers 8 bases. Germline trimming cut 5 bases from V and 6 bases from J; bases unmatched to any gene: 11. Germline CDR1 and CDR2: GTSNPN and SVGIG (reference sequence). The CDR3 is 14 residues long. In DNA form, the CDR3 reads TGTGCCTGGGCGAACGCCCCGACAGGGGATGGCTACACCTTC. The encoded protein is CAWANAPTGDGYTF.

The J gene is TRBJ1-4, the V gene TRBV5-6, with D uncertain. The ends were cut back, 0 bases at V and 4 bases at J, with 4 bases in the middle. CDR1 SGHDT and CDR2 YYEEEE come from the germline V gene. CDR3 size: 13 residues. The CDR3 sequence: CASSLGDNEKLFF. The CDR3 DNA follows: TGTGCCAGCAGCTTGGGAGATAATGAAAAACTGTTTTTT. Variable domain in full (rest from reference TRBV5-6 and TRBJ1-4): DAGVTQSPTHLIKTRGQQVTLRCSPKSGHDTVSWYQQALGQGPQFIFQYYEEEERQRGNFPDRFSGHQFPNYSSELNVNALLLGDSALYLCASSLGDNEKLFFGSGTQLSVL.

The chain is built from TRBV18 and TRBJ1-4; D possibly corresponds to TRBD1 (5 bases). V was trimmed by 2 bases and J by 5 bases, leaving 9 bases between them. CDR1 is KGHSH, CDR2 LQKENI, per germline. The CDR3 is 14 amino acids. The CDR3 protein is CASSPDSLNEKLFF. CDR3 DNA: TGTGCCAGCTCACCAGACAGCCTAAATGAAAAACTGTTTTTT.

The chain joins TRBV6-2 or TRBV6-3 to TRBJ2-3, with TRBD2 as a possible D gene (5 bases). The CDR3 runs to 16 residues. CDR1 is MNHEY and CDR2 is SVGEGT in the germline V gene. Trimming removed 2 bases at V and 0 bases at J, with 12 bases between. CDR3 amino acids: CASSYAGFSSTDTQYF. The CDR3 nucleotides read TGTGCCAGCAGTTACGCGGGCTTCTCTAGCACAGATACGCAGTATTTT.

The chain links TRBV11-2 to TRBJ2-1; a possible D gene is TRBD2 (7 bases). The germline V gene encodes CDR1 SGHAT and CDR2 FQNNGV. V was clipped by 0 bases and J by 5 bases, with 17 bases between them. The CDR3 is 17 residues long. The CDR3, as DNA: TGTGCCAGCAGCTTAGATCAATGGGGGGGGCAGGACAATGAGCAGTTCTTC. This codes for CASSLDQWGGQDNEQFF.

This clone was counted between two and nine times. The chain joins TRBV28 to TRBJ1-2, with no clear D. The CDR3 runs 13 residues. The V end was cut by 2 bases, the J end by 4 bases, with 8 bases between. CDR1 MDHEN and CDR2 SYDVKM come from the germline V gene. The CDR3 protein is CASSLNILYGYTF. The CDR3 DNA reads TGTGCCAGCAGTTTAAATATCCTCTATGGCTACACCTTC.

In DNA, the CDR3 is TGTGCCAGCAGTGTTGACTATACGCAGTATTTT. Its protein is CASSVDYTQYF. The chain has TRBV2 and TRBJ2-3, with D unresolved. CDR1 and CDR2 from the germline V gene are SNHLY and FYNNEI. V was cut by 4 bases and J by 7 bases, with 6 bases left in between. This CDR3 comprises 11 residues.

This chain joins TRBV4-2 and TRBJ2-1, with 8 bases that match TRBD1. Germline V gene data show CDR1 as LGHNA and CDR2 as YNFKEQ. V lost 1 base and J lost 2; bases outside the gene matches: 4. The CDR3 length is 16 residues. CDR3 DNA sequence: TGTGCCAGCAGCCAAGGATGGACAGGGCCCTACAATGAGCAGTTCTTC. Its protein product is CASSQGWTGPYNEQFF.

This clone was seen a handful of times. The gene calls are TRBV12-3 or TRBV12-4 and TRBJ2-2; D unclear. This CDR3 has 12 residues. V lost 3 bases and J 6 bases, leaving 5 bases between the germline ends. Here the CDR3 reads CASSFRPGELFF. In DNA, the CDR3 is TGTGCCAGCAGTTTTCGTCCCGGGGAGCTGTTTTTT.